These T cell receptor beta chains were read from a single sample in a study of cytotoxic CD8 clonotypes in ibrutinib-treated CLL. Some clones are missing from TCRdb's copy, which holds only in-frame ones; the method was immunoSEQ multiplex PCR. The profile shows approximately 330,000 clones, 80% of them singletons. The material was PBMCs, obtained before ibrutinib treatment. The receptor source for this set is a human donor with chronic lymphocytic leukemia. Each CDR3 is given with its conserved first and last residue. D genes are given only for firm matches. Only part of the rows carry a size: once, few, many, or a class if the clone is expanded.

j_call	v_call	cdr3_length	clone_size	d_call	cdr3_aa	cdr3_nt
TRBJ2-7	TRBV7-2	14	NA	NA	CASSLRWGAYEQYF	TGTGCCAGCAGCTTAAGGTGGGGGGCCTACGAGCAGTACTTC
TRBJ2-7	TRBV30	13	NA	NA	CAWKGDKSYEQYF	TGTGCCTGGAAAGGCGACAAGTCCTACGAGCAGTACTTC
TRBJ2-2	TRBV12-5	13	NA	NA	CASGLDQAGELFF	TGTGCTAGTGGTTTGGACCAGGCCGGGGAGCTGTTTTTT
TRBJ2-2	TRBV10-1	15	NA	TRBD2	CASSESGSVTGELFF	TGCGCCAGCAGTGAGAGCGGGAGCGTCACCGGGGAGCTGTTTTTT
TRBJ2-1	TRBV7-9	15	NA	NA	CASSLRGSADNEQFF	TGTGCCAGCAGCTTGAGGGGCAGCGCCGACAATGAGCAGTTCTTC
TRBJ2-3	TRBV6-5	14	NA	NA	CASRTPGTRGSQYF	TGTGCCAGCAGAACCCCAGGAACCCGGGGGTCGCAGTATTTT
TRBJ1-3	TRBV9	19	NA	NA	CASSVSSDGRFSSGNTIYF	TGTGCCAGCAGCGTATCTTCGGACGGCCGCTTTAGCTCTGGAAACACCATATATTTT
TRBJ2-5	TRBV9	13	NA	NA	CASSVLGAGTQYF	TGTGCCAGCAGCGTATTAGGCGCAGGAACCCAGTACTTC
TRBJ1-1	TRBV5-6	14	NA	NA	CASSPRQSNTEAFF	TGTGCCAGCAGCCCTAGACAGAGTAACACTGAAGCTTTCTTT
TRBJ1-3	TRBV10-1	15	NA	NA	CASSESPGVGNTIYF	TGCGCCAGCAGTGAGTCGCCGGGGGTCGGAAACACCATATATTTT
TRBJ2-7	TRBV7-8	14	NA	TRBD1	CASSLDREGGPQYF	TGTGCCAGCAGCCTGGACAGGGAAGGCGGACCCCAGTACTTC
TRBJ1-2	TRBV6-5	14	NA	TRBD1	CASMVTGGKTGYTF	TGTGCCAGCATGGTGACAGGGGGCAAAACTGGCTACACCTTC
TRBJ1-2	TRBV23-1	13	NA	NA	CASSYPDNYGYTF	TGCGCCAGCAGCTATCCAGATAACTATGGCTACACCTTC
TRBJ2-3	TRBV4-2	15	NA	NA	CASSQLPSSTDTQYF	TGTGCCAGCAGCCAACTTCCCTCTAGCACAGATACGCAGTATTTT
TRBJ1-5	TRBV4-1	16	NA	NA	CASSQGTFGDLQPQHF	TGCGCCAGCAGCCAAGGGACATTCGGGGACCTACAGCCCCAGCATTTT
TRBJ2-5	TRBV6-5	14	NA	NA	CASSRLGRQETQYF	TGTGCCAGCAGTAGACTGGGACGGCAAGAGACCCAGTACTTC
TRBJ2-1	TRBV11-3	12	once	NA	CASSINPNEQFF	TGTGCCAGCAGCATCAATCCGAATGAGCAGTTCTTC
TRBJ1-2	TRBV29-1	13	NA	NA	CSVAPGGGYGYTF	TGCAGCGTTGCCCCGGGGGGCGGCTATGGCTACACCTTC
TRBJ2-3	TRBV7-9	14	NA	TRBD2	CASSLLAGANTQYF	TGTGCCAGCAGCTTATTAGCGGGAGCGAATACGCAGTATTTT
TRBJ2-7	TRBV5-1	15	NA	NA	CASSLPGMRGYEQYF	TGCGCCAGCAGCTTACCTGGGATGCGTGGCTACGAGCAGTACTTC
TRBJ2-3	TRBV5-1	16	NA	NA	CASSLGTTRSTDTQYF	TGCGCCAGCAGCCTTGGAACAACCCGTAGCACAGATACGCAGTATTTT
TRBJ1-1	TRBV11-2	14	NA	NA	CASRSPGWNTEAFF	TGTGCCAGCAGGTCCCCCGGTTGGAACACTGAAGCTTTCTTT
TRBJ2-1	TRBV5-4	13	NA	NA	CASSPTGSNEQFF	TGTGCCAGCAGCCCAACAGGGAGTAATGAGCAGTTCTTC
TRBJ2-7	TRBV7-9	14	NA	NA	CASSQWTGNHEQYF	TGTGCCAGCAGTCAGTGGACTGGAAACCACGAGCAGTACTTC
TRBJ1-3	TRBV30	14	few	NA	CAWSDGWPGNTIYF	TGTGCCTGGAGCGACGGCTGGCCTGGAAACACCATATATTTT
TRBJ2-1	TRBV2	17	many	TRBD1	CASRTSSGTGKYNEQFF	TGTGCCAGCAGGACATCTAGTGGGACAGGGAAATACAATGAGCAGTTCTTC
TRBJ1-1	TRBV2	14	few	NA	CASRGRTENTEAFF	TGTGCCAGCAGGGGAAGGACAGAGAACACTGAAGCTTTCTTT
TRBJ1-2	TRBV10-2	12	NA	TRBD1	CASGQGGYGYTF	TGCGCCAGCGGACAGGGTGGCTATGGCTACACCTTC
TRBJ2-5	TRBV4-3	16	NA	NA	CASSQVQAGTQETQYF	TGCGCCAGCAGCCAAGTCCAGGCCGGAACCCAAGAGACCCAGTACTTC
TRBJ2-1	TRBV5-4	15	NA	NA	CASSLGGGAYNEQFF	TGTGCCAGCTCCCTGGGGGGCGGAGCCTACAATGAGCAGTTCTTC
TRBJ2-7	TRBV5-4	14	few	NA	CASSESWSSYEQYF	TGTGCCAGCAGCGAATCATGGAGCTCCTACGAGCAGTACTTC
TRBJ2-7	TRBV23-1	12	NA	NA	CAGDIGTNEQYF	TGCGCCGGCGATATAGGGACGAACGAGCAGTACTTC
TRBJ2-7	TRBV5-1	14	few	NA	CASSFNRATYEQYF	TGCGCCAGCAGCTTCAACAGAGCTACCTACGAGCAGTACTTC
TRBJ2-6	TRBV19	16	NA	NA	CASRPDWGSGANVLTF	TGTGCCAGTAGGCCCGATTGGGGCTCTGGGGCCAACGTCCTGACTTTC
TRBJ1-2	TRBV7-2	16	NA	TRBD1	CASSFIYPGTGNGYTF	TGTGCCAGCAGCTTTATATACCCCGGGACAGGGAATGGCTACACCTTC
TRBJ2-1	TRBV11-2	16	once	TRBD2	CASSLGRIAGYNEQFF	TGTGCCAGCAGCTTAGGTCGAATAGCGGGTTACAATGAGCAGTTCTTC
TRBJ2-3	TRBV27	13	NA	NA	CASSFMRTDTQYF	TGTGCCAGCAGTTTCATGCGGACAGATACGCAGTATTTT
TRBJ2-7	TRBV7-8	16	NA	TRBD1	CASSLASGTGHLAQYF	TGTGCCAGCAGCTTAGCGAGTGGGACAGGGCACCTCGCCCAGTACTTC
TRBJ2-1	TRBV29-1	13	NA	TRBD2	CSVGTSDYNEQFF	TGCAGCGTCGGGACTAGCGACTACAATGAGCAGTTCTTC
TRBJ2-7	TRBV5-1	15	once	TRBD1	CASSKGTGDGYEQYF	TGCGCCAGCAGCAAAGGGACAGGGGATGGCTACGAGCAGTACTTC
TRBJ1-5	TRBV4-1	13	NA	NA	CASSQDRNQPQHF	TGCGCCAGCAGCCAAGATAGAAATCAGCCCCAGCATTTT
TRBJ2-5	TRBV7-8	11	few	NA	CASSYTESQYF	TGTGCCAGCAGCTATACGGAATCCCAGTACTTC
TRBJ2-1	TRBV29-1	13	NA	NA	CSVAPLTSDEQFF	TGCAGCGTTGCTCCGTTGACCTCGGATGAGCAGTTCTTC
TRBJ1-5	TRBV30	13	NA	NA	CAWRSGGNQPQHF	TGTGCCTGGAGGTCGGGTGGCAATCAGCCCCAGCATTTT
TRBJ2-7	TRBV27	16	few	NA	CASASLAGANSYEQYF	TGTGCCAGCGCCAGCCTTGCGGGGGCGAACTCCTACGAGCAGTACTTC
TRBJ2-3	TRBV27	16	NA	NA	CASSLRWVRGRDTQYF	TGTGCCAGCAGCCTACGTTGGGTGAGGGGCCGGGATACGCAGTATTTT
TRBJ2-3	TRBV5-6	16	NA	NA	CASSLIWPGNTDTQYF	TGTGCCAGCAGCTTGATTTGGCCGGGCAACACAGATACGCAGTATTTT
TRBJ1-4	TRBV9	14	NA	NA	CASSVDDFDEKLFF	TGTGCCAGCAGCGTAGACGATTTTGATGAAAAACTGTTTTTT
TRBJ2-2	TRBV7-9	14	once	NA	CASSYRMNTGELFF	TGTGCCAGCAGTTACAGAATGAACACCGGGGAGCTGTTTTTT
TRBJ2-7	TRBV2	12	once	TRBD1	CASRDRGYEQYF	TGTGCCAGCAGAGACAGGGGGTACGAGCAGTACTTC
TRBJ2-3	TRBV5-1	12	NA	NA	CASSLGLDTQYF	TGCGCCAGCAGCTTGGGGTTAGATACGCAGTATTTT
TRBJ2-7	TRBV6-5	15	NA	TRBD1	CASSYFGTAAYEQYF	TGTGCCAGCAGTTACTTCGGGACAGCAGCCTACGAGCAGTACTTC